These T cell receptor beta chains were read from a single sample in a study of blood T cell repertoires in COVID-19. Only in-frame clones appear in the TCRdb table, and some are missing; sequencing was by immunoSEQ multiplex PCR. The table shows about 150,000 clones, with roughly nine tenths occurring only once. What was sequenced was peripheral blood. The receptors come from a middle-aged man with acute or convalescent COVID-19. The conserved cysteine and the conserved F or W are not part of the CDR3 here.

j_call | v_call | cdr3_aa
TRBJ2-1 | TRBV27 | ASSLAGYNEQF
TRBJ2-7 | TRBV3-1/TRBV3-2 | ASSQGKGLKSSYEQY
TRBJ1-2 | TRBV10-3 | AISAQANYGYT
TRBJ2-7 | TRBV11-2 | ASSLGSGNYEQY
TRBJ1-5 | TRBV15 | ATSRDGGGGDQPQH
TRBJ1-6 | TRBV2 | ASGTDSSPLH
TRBJ1-1 | TRBV2 | ASREGATEAF
TRBJ2-5 | TRBV7-9 | ASSPQPGGKTQY
TRBJ2-7 | TRBV27 | ASSPRTSGTYEQY
TRBJ2-1 | TRBV10-3 | AILSTGGSYNEQF
TRBJ2-6 | TRBV2 | ASSVEGSSGANVLT
TRBJ1-1 | TRBV19 | ASTPRGGTEAF
TRBJ2-1 | TRBV4-1 | ASSQVQMSSYNEQF
TRBJ1-5 | TRBV7-2 | ASSLALFSNQPQH
TRBJ2-3 | TRBV9 | ASSVATGWDTQY
TRBJ2-1 | TRBV6-2/TRBV6-3 | ASSFPRGTPYNEQF
TRBJ2-1 | TRBV19 | ARMMASGDPYNEQF
TRBJ1-1 | TRBV14 | ASSQMVGANTEAF
TRBJ1-1 | TRBV3-1/TRBV3-2 | ASSPQEGRGEAF
TRBJ2-7 | TRBV27 | ASSSSSYEQY
TRBJ1-5 | TRBV9 | ASSPFGVGSPQH
TRBJ1-5 | TRBV10-3 | AISEWDRSSNQPQH
TRBJ2-3 | TRBV9 | ASSVGDTQY
TRBJ1-3 | TRBV25-1 | ASRRGNTIY
TRBJ2-2 | TRBV7-8 | ASSQRTQAGGNTGELF
TRBJ2-2 | TRBV19 | ASGDRVNTGELF
TRBJ2-1 | TRBV29-1 | SAWTSGFHNEQF
TRBJ2-3 | TRBV3-1/TRBV3-2 | ASSICGDTQY
TRBJ1-6 | TRBV6-2/TRBV6-3 | ASSYGGIPYNSPLH
TRBJ1-2 | TRBV4-2 | ASSQPGQTNYGYT
TRBJ1-5 | TRBV28 | ASSYRADMQPQH
TRBJ1-5 | TRBV2 | ATTVSPFPQPQH
TRBJ2-2 | TRBV9 | ASSVFTGTGTGELF
TRBJ2-5 | TRBV5-1 | ASSPTSGGETQY